A selection of T cell receptor beta chains follows, all from one sample in a study of shared clonotypes between healthy human individuals. Method: immunoSEQ multiplex PCR; TCRdb's copy keeps in-frame clones and lacks some. The sample lists 450,000 to 500,000 clones; over 70% were seen once. The sequencing input was PBMCs. These receptors originate from a woman aged 40 to 55 in good health. Some clones in this sample may be carry-over from other donors' samples. Both conserved end residues are part of each CDR3. A D gene is named only where the DNA matches it firmly. Size is omitted from some rows. Given values are once, few, many or a class for expanded clones.

length | size | D | J | V | DNA | CDR3
14 | few | - | TRBJ2-2 | TRBV19 | TGTGCCAGTAGTCTCCACAGGGACACCGGGGAGCTGTTTTTT | CASSLHRDTGELFF
16 | once | - | TRBJ2-7 | TRBV6-6 | TGTGCCAGCAGTTACACGCGACTAGGAGATTCCTACGAGCAGTACTTC | CASSYTRLGDSYEQYF
14 | - | - | TRBJ2-5 | TRBV4-1 | TGCGCCAGCAGCCAAGCAGGGGTTCAAGAGACCCAGTACTTC | CASSQAGVQETQYF
16 | - | - | TRBJ2-1 | TRBV21-1 | TGTGCCAGCAGCACCCCCCTTAGGACGACGACGGCTGAGCAGTTCTTC | CASSTPLRTTTAEQFF
13 | once | TRBD1 | TRBJ1-2 | TRBV19 | TGTGCCAGTACCACAGGGGGTACTACTGGCTACACCTTC | CASTTGGTTGYTF
12 | once | - | TRBJ2-1 | TRBV28 | TGTGGGATTGCTAGCCCAAACAATGAGCAGTTCTTC | CGIASPNNEQFF
13 | - | - | TRBJ1-5 | TRBV7-6 | TGTGCCAGCAGCTTCAGTGACAATCAGCCCCAGCATTTT | CASSFSDNQPQHF
16 | few | - | TRBJ2-7 | TRBV5-4 | TGTGCCAGCAGCTTAAGCGGAACCGGGGGCCTCTACGAGCAGTACTTC | CASSLSGTGGLYEQYF
13 | - | - | TRBJ1-2 | TRBV6-5 | TGTGCCAGCACCCCCGACCCTCTTCGGGGCTACACCTTC | CASTPDPLRGYTF
12 | - | - | TRBJ1-5 | TRBV25-1 | TGTGCCAGCAGCCAGGGGAATCAGCCCCAGCATTTT | CASSQGNQPQHF
18 | - | TRBD2 | TRBJ2-7 | TRBV7-8 | TGTGCCAGCAGCTTAAATTTAGGTGGTCTAGCGGGAGAATACGAGCAGTACTTC | CASSLNLGGLAGEYEQYF
13 | once | TRBD1 | TRBJ2-7 | TRBV25-1 | TGTGCCAGCAGCCGGACAGGGGTCTACGAGCAGTACTTC | CASSRTGVYEQYF
15 | - | TRBD1 | TRBJ2-7 | TRBV11-2 | TGTGCCAGCACCATTAGGGACAGGCCCAAAGGGGAGCAGTACTTC | CASTIRDRPKGEQYF
12 | - | - | TRBJ1-1 | TRBV27 | TGTGCCAGCCGACAGCGGGGCACTGAAGCTTTCTTT | CASRQRGTEAFF
14 | few | - | TRBJ1-1 | TRBV6-1 | TGTGCCAGCAGTCAAAAATTGGACAGACCTCAAGCTTTCTTT | CASSQKLDRPQAFF
15 | - | - | TRBJ1-5 | TRBV28 | TGTGCCAGCAGTTTAGGGGGTGCTAGTAATCAGCCCCAGCATTTT | CASSLGGASNQPQHF
13 | - | - | TRBJ2-3 | TRBV6-5 | TGTGCCAGCAGTAAACAGGGCACAGATACGCAGTATTTT | CASSKQGTDTQYF
12 | - | - | TRBJ1-1 | TRBV10-2 | TGCGCCAGCATCGGACAACACACTGAAGCTTTCTTT | CASIGQHTEAFF
15 | few | TRBD2 | TRBJ2-2 | TRBV6-4 | TGTGCCAGCAGTGAAATAGCGGGAGAATCCGGGGAGCTGTTTTTT | CASSEIAGESGELFF
13 | few | - | TRBJ1-2 | TRBV5-1 | TGCGCCAGCAGCTTCGGAGGGGAAAATGGCTACACCTTC | CASSFGGENGYTF
15 | - | TRBD2 | TRBJ2-2 | TRBV9 | TGTGCCAGCAGCAGCGGTCCCGGGAGGTCCGGGGAGCTGTTTTTT | CASSSGPGRSGELFF
16 | - | TRBD2 | TRBJ2-1 | TRBV9 | TGTGCCAGCAGCCCCAGCGGGAGGGCGATCCACAATGAGCAGTTCTTC | CASSPSGRAIHNEQFF
16 | - | - | TRBJ2-6 | TRBV6-1 | TGTGCCAGTAGTGAATTTGACTTCTCTGGGGCCAACGTCCTGACTTTC | CASSEFDFSGANVLTF
13 | once | - | TRBJ2-5 | TRBV7-2 | TGTGCCAGCAGCTTAGGTTTCGAGGAGACCCAGTACTTC | CASSLGFEETQYF
18 | - | TRBD2 | TRBJ2-1 | TRBV10-3 | TGTGCCATCAGGGGGACTAGCGGTGCCCTGAGCTCCTACAATGAGCAGTTCTTC | CAIRGTSGALSSYNEQFF
14 | - | - | TRBJ2-7 | TRBV30 | TGTGCCTGGAGTGATGGGGCCCCTGTGGACGAGCAGTACTTC | CAWSDGAPVDEQYF
15 | - | - | TRBJ1-5 | TRBV6-6 | TGTGCCAGCAGTTACGGCACACGGGACTATCAGCCCCAGCATTTT | CASSYGTRDYQPQHF
15 | - | - | TRBJ1-2 | TRBV28 | TGTGCCAGCAGTGCCCTACAGGGTTCATCCTATGGCTACACCTTC | CASSALQGSSYGYTF
14 | - | - | TRBJ2-2 | TRBV18 | TGTGCCAGCCTTGGGCAGCTGAACACCGGGGAGCTGTTTTTT | CASLGQLNTGELFF
13 | once | - | TRBJ2-5 | TRBV5-6 | TGTGCCAGCAGCTTGTTGGCAGTTGAGACCCAGTACTTC | CASSLLAVETQYF
17 | few | TRBD2 | TRBJ2-7 | TRBV5-4 | TGTGCCAGCAGCTCCGGGACTAGCGGGAGGGCCCTGAACGAGCAGTACTTC | CASSSGTSGRALNEQYF
16 | once | TRBD1 | TRBJ2-2 | TRBV18 | TGTGCCAGCTCACCCTCACAGGGGGCAGCAACCGGGGAGCTGTTTTTT | CASSPSQGAATGELFF
15 | - | - | TRBJ2-7 | TRBV6-6 | TGTGCCAGCAGTTACTCGTTTTACACCCCCTACGAGCAGTACTTC | CASSYSFYTPYEQYF
16 | - | TRBD2 | TRBJ2-7 | TRBV2 | TGTGCCAGCACAGGGACTAGCGGGAGTGGGTCCTACGAGCAGTACTTC | CASTGTSGSGSYEQYF
14 | - | - | TRBJ2-7 | TRBV11-2 | TGTGCCAGCAGCTTAGGCGTCGGGAGCTACGAGCAGTACTTC | CASSLGVGSYEQYF
15 | - | TRBD2 | TRBJ2-7 | TRBV6-5 | TGTGCCAGCAGACCCATAGCGGGCCTTTCCTACGAGCAGTACTTC | CASRPIAGLSYEQYF
15 | once | - | TRBJ1-2 | TRBV19 | TGTGCCAGTAGTCGTACCCCGTTTGCGAACTATGGCTACACCTTC | CASSRTPFANYGYTF
13 | - | - | TRBJ2-7 | TRBV6-1 | TGTGCCAGCAGTGCGACGGTTCAATACGAGCAGTACTTC | CASSATVQYEQYF
15 | - | - | TRBJ2-3 | TRBV27 | TGTGCCAGCAGTTTATCGATACGGCTTGAAGATACGCAGTATTTT | CASSLSIRLEDTQYF
14 | - | - | TRBJ2-7 | TRBV18 | TGTGCCAGCTCACCACCATCAGGGGTCGGCGAGCAGTACTTC | CASSPPSGVGEQYF
14 | - | - | TRBJ1-1 | TRBV15 | TGTGCCACCAGCAGAGATCTGACAGGCACTGAAGCTTTCTTT | CATSRDLTGTEAFF
15 | - | - | TRBJ2-3 | TRBV28 | TGTGCCAGCAGTTCAGACATCGGGCACACAGATACGCAGTATTTT | CASSSDIGHTDTQYF
11 | - | - | TRBJ2-7 | TRBV2 | TGTGCCAGCAGTGAAGGGGGAGAGCAGTACTTC | CASSEGGEQYF
16 | - | - | TRBJ1-1 | TRBV10-3 | TGTGCCATCACCTCAACTACTCCGAAGGAGAGCACTGAAGCTTTCTTT | CAITSTTPKESTEAFF
12 | - | - | TRBJ2-7 | TRBV11-2 | TGTGCCAGCAGCTTTGTGCCCTACGAGCAGTACTTC | CASSFVPYEQYF
14 | - | TRBD2 | TRBJ2-1 | TRBV30 | TGTGCCTGGAGTGTACTAGCGGGAGGGCCGAAACCCCTCTTC | CAWSVLAGGPKPLF
14 | - | - | TRBJ2-7 | TRBV11-3 | TGTGCCAGCAGCTTAGGGGGAGATGGCTACGAGCAGTACTTC | CASSLGGDGYEQYF
14 | once | TRBD2 | TRBJ2-1 | TRBV28 | TGTGCCAGCGCCATTAGCGGGAGTTCCTATCGGGAGTTCTTC | CASAISGSSYREFF